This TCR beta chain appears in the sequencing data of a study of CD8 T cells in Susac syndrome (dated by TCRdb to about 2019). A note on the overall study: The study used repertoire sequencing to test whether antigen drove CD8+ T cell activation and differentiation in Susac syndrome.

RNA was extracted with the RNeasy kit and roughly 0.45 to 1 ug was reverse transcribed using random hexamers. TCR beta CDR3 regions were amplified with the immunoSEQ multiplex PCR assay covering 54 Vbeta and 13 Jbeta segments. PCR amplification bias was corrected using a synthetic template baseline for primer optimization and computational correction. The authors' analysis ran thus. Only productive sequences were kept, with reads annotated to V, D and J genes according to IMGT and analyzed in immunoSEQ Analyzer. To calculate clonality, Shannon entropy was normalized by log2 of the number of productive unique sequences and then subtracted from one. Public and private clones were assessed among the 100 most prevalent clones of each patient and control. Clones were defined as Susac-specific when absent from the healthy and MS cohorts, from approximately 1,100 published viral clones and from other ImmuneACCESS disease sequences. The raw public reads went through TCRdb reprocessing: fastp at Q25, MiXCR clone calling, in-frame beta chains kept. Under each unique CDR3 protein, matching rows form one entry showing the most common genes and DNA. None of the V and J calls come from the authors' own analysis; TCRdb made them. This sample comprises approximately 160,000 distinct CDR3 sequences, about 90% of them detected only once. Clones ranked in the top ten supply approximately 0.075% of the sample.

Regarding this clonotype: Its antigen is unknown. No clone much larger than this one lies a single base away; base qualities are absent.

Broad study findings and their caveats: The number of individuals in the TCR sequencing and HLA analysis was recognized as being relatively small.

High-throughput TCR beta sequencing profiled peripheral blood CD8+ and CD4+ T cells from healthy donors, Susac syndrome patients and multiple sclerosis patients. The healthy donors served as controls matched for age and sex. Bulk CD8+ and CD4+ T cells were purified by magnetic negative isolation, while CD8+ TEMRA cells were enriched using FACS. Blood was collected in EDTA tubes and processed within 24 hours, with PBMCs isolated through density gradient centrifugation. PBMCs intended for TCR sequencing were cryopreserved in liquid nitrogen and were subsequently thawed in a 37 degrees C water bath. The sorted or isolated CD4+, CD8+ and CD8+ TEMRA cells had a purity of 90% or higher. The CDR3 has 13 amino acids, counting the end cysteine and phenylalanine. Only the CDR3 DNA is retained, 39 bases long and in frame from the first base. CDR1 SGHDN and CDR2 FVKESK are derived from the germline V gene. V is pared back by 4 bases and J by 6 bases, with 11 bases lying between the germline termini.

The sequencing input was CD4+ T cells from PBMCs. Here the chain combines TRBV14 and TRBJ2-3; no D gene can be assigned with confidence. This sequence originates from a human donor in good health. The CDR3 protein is CASSRRISDTQYF. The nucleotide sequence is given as TGTGCCAGCAGCCGGCGGATCTCTGATACGCAGTATTTT.